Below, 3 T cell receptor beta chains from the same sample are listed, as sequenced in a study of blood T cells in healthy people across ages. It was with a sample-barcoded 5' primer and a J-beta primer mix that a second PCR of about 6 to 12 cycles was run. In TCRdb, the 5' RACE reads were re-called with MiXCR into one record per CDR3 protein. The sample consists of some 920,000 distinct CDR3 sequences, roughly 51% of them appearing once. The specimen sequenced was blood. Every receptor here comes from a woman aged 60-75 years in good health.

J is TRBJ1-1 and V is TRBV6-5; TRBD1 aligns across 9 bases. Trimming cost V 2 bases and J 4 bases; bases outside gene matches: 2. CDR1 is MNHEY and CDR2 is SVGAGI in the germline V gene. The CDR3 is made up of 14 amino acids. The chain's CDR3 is CASSYTDRGTEAFF. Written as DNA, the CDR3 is TGTGCCAGCAGTTACACGGACAGGGGCACTGAAGCTTTCTTT.

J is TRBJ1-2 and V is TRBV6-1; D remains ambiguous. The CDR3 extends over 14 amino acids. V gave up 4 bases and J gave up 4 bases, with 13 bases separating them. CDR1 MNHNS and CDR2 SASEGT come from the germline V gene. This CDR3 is CASSADPSGYGYTF. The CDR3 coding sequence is TGTGCCAGCAGTGCTGACCCCTCGGGCTATGGCTACACCTTC.

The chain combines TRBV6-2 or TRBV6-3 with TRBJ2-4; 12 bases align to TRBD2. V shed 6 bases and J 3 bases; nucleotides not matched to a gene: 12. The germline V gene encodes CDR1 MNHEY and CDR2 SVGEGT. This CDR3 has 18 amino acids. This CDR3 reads CASSPLRLAGVVKNIQYF. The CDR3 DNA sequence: TGTGCCAGCAGCCCTCTCCGACTAGCGGGAGTTGTCAAAAACATTCAGTACTTC.